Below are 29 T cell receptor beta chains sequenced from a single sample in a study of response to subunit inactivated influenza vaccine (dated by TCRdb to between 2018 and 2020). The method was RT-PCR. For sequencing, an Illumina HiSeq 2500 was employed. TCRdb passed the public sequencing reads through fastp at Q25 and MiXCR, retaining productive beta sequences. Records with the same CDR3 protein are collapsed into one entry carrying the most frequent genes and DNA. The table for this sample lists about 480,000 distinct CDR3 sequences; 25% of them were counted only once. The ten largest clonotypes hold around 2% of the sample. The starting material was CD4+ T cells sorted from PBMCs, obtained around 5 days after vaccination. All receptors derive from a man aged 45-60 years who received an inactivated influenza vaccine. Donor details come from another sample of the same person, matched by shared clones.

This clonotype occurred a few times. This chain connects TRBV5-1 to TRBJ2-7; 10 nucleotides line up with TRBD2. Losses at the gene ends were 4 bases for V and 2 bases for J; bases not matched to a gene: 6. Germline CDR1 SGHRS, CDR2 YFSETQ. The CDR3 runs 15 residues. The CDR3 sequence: CASSLLAGEPYEQYF. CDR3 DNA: TGCGCCAGCAGCCTGCTAGCGGGGGAGCCCTACGAGCAGTACTTC. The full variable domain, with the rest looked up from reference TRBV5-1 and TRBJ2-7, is KAGVTQTPRYLIKTRGQQVTLSCSPISGHRSVSWYQQTPGQGLQFLFEYFSETQRNKGNFPGRFSGRQFSNSRSEMNVSTLELGDSALYLCASSLLAGEPYEQYFGPGTRLTVT.

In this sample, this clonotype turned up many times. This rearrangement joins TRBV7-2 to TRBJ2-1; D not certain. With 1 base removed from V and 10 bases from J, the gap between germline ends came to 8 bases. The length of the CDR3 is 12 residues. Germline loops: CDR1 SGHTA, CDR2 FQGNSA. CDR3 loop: CASSLGSREQFF. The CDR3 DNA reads TGTGCCAGCAGCTTAGGGTCGCGGGAGCAGTTCTTC.

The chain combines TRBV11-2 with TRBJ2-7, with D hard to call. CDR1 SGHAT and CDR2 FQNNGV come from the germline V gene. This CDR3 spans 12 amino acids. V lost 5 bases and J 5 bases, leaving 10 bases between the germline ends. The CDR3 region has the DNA TGTGCCAGCAGCACGATCGTCAACGAGCAGTACTTC. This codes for CASSTIVNEQYF.

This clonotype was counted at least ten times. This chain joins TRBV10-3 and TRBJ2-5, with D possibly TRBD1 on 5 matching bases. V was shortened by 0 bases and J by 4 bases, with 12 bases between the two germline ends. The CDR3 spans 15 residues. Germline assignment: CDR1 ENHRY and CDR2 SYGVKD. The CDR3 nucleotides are TGTGCCATCAGTGAGTCGAAAAGTGGGGCAGAGACCCAGTACTTC. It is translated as CAISESKSGAETQYF.

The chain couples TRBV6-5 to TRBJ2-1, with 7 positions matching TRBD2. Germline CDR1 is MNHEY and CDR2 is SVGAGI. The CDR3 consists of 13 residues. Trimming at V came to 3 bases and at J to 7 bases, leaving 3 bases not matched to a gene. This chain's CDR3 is CASSYGTNNEQFF. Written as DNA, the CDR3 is TGTGCCAGCAGTTATGGGACTAATAATGAGCAGTTCTTC.

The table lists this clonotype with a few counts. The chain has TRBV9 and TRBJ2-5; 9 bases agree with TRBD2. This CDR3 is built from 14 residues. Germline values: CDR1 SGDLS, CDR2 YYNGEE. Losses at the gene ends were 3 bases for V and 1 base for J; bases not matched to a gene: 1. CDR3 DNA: TGTGCCAGCAGCGCGGGACTAGCCCAAGAGACCCAGTACTTC. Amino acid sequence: CASSAGLAQETQYF.

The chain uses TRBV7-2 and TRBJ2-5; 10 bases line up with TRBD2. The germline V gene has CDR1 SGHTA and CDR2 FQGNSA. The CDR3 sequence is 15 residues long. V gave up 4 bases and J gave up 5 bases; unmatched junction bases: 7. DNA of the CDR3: TGTGCCAGCAGCTCCGCTAGTAGCGGGGGGGAGACCCAGTACTTC. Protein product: CASSSASSGGETQYF.

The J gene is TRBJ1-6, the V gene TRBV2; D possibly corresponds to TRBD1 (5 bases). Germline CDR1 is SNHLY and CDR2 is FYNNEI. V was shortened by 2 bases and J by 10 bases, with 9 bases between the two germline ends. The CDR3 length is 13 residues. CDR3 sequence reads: CASSERGESPLHF. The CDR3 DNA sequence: TGTGCCAGCAGTGAAAGGGGAGAATCACCCCTCCACTTT.

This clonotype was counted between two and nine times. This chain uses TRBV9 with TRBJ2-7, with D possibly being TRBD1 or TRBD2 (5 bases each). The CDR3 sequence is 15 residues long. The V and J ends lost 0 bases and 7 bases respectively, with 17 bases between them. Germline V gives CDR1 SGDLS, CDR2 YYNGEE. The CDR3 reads CASSVGGGWIEEQYF. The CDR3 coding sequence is TGTGCCAGCAGCGTAGGTGGGGGTTGGATAGAGGAGCAGTACTTC.

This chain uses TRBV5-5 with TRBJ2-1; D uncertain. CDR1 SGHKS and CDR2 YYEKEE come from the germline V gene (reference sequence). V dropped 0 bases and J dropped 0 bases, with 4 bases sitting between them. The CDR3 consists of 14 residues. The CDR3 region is CASSLVGSYNEQFF. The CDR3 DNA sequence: TGTGCCAGCAGCTTGGTGGGCTCCTACAATGAGCAGTTCTTC.

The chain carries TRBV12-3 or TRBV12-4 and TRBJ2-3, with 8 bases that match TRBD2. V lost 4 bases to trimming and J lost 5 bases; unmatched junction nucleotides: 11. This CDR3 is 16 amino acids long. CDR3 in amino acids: CASSSFPGGAGDTQYF. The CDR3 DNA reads TGTGCCAGCAGTTCCTTCCCCGGGGGGGCAGGAGATACGCAGTATTTT.

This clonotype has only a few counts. CDR3 loop: CASSRETSSSTDTQYF. In DNA form, the CDR3 reads TGTGCCAGCTCACGAGAGACATCCTCTAGCACAGATACGCAGTATTTT. The chain recombines TRBV18 with TRBJ2-3; D gene ambiguous. CDR1 and CDR2 (germline): KGHSH, LQKENI. V lost 4 bases and J 0 bases, leaving 14 bases between the germline ends. The CDR3 totals 16 residues. Full variable domain (remainder filled in from reference TRBV18 and TRBJ2-3): NAGVMQNPRHLVRRRGQEARLRCSPMKGHSHVYWYRQLPEEGLKFMVYLQKENIIDESGMPKERFSAEFPKEGPSILRIQQVVRGDSAAYFCASSRETSSSTDTQYFGPGTRLTVL.

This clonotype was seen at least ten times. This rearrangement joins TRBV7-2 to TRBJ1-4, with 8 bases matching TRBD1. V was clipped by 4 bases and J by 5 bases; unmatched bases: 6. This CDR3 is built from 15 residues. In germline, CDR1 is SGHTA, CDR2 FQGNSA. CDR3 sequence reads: CASSSPRGQNEKLFF. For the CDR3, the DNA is TGTGCCAGCAGCTCCCCCAGGGGGCAGAATGAAAAACTGTTTTTT.

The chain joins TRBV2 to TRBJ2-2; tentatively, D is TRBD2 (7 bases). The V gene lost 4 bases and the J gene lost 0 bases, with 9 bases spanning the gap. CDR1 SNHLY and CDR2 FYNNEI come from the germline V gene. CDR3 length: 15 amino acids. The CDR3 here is CASSGGGPNTGELFF. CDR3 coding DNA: TGTGCCAGCAGTGGCGGGGGCCCGAACACCGGGGAGCTGTTTTTT. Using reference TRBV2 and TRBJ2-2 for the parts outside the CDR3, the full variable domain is EPEVTQTPSHQVTQMGQEVILRCVPISNHLYFYWYRQILGQKVEFLVSFYNNEISEKSEIFDDQFSVERPDGSNFTLKIRSTKLEDSAMYFCASSGGGPNTGELFFGEGSRLTVL.

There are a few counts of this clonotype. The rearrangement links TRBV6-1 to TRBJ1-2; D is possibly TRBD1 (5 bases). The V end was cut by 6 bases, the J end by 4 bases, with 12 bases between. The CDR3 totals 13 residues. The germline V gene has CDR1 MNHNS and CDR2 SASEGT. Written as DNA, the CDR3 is TGTGCCAGCAGCCCAGGGTGGGGCTATGGCTACACCTTC. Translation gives CASSPGWGYGYTF.

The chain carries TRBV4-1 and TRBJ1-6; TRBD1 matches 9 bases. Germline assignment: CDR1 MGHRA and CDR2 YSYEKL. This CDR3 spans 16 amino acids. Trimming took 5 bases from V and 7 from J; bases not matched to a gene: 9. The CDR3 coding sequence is TGCGCCAGCAGCGGACAGGGGTTTTTAAGCAATTCACCCCTCCACTTT. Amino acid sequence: CASSGQGFLSNSPLHF.

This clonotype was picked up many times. The CDR3 DNA is TGTGCCAGCAGTTCGTTACCGGGACAGGGAGGAAACACCATATATTTT. It encodes CASSSLPGQGGNTIYF. The rearrangement links TRBV27 to TRBJ1-3, with 9 positions matching TRBD1. This CDR3 contains 16 residues. J lost 4 bases, V lost 4 bases, and 8 bases had no gene match. The germline gives CDR1 MNHEY, CDR2 SMNVEV (reference sequence).

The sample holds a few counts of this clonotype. The CDR3 region is CASKRYETQYF. In DNA form, the CDR3 reads TGTGCCTCAAAGCGGTATGAGACCCAGTACTTC. This sequence joins TRBV30 and TRBJ2-5; a weak D match, TRBD2 (5 bases). The germline V and J ends were trimmed by 7 bases and 5 bases, with 11 bases remaining between them. Germline assignment: CDR1 GTSNPN and CDR2 SVGIG (reference sequence). The CDR3 consists of 11 residues.

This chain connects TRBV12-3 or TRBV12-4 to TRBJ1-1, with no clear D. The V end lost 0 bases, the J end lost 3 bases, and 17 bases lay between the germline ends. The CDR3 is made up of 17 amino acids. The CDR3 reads CASSLARVRAAYTEAFF. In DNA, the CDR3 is TGTGCCAGCAGTTTAGCGCGGGTGAGGGCGGCGTACACTGAAGCTTTCTTT.

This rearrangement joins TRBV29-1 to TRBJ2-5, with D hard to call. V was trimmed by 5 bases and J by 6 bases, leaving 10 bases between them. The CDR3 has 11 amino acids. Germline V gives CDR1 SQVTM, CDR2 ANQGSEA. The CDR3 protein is CSVSNAKTQYF. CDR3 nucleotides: TGCAGCGTTAGTAACGCGAAGACCCAGTACTTC. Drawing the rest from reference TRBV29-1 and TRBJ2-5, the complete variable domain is SAVISQKPSRDICQRGTSLTIQCQVDSQVTMMFWYRQQPGQSLTLIATANQGSEATYESGFVIDKFPISRPNLTFSTLTVSNMSPEDSSIYLCSVSNAKTQYFGPGTRLLVL.

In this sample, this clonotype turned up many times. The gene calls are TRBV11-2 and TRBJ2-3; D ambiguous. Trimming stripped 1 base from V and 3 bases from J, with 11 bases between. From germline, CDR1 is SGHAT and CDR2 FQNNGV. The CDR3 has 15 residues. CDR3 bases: TGTGCCAGCAGCTTAGTGTATGGGGATACAGATACGCAGTATTTT. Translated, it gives CASSLVYGDTDTQYF. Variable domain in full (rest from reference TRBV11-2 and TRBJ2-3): EAGVAQSPRYKIIEKRQSVAFWCNPISGHATLYWYQQILGQGPKLLIQFQNNGVVDDSQLPKDRFSAERLKGVDSTLKIQPAKLEDSAVYLCASSLVYGDTDTQYFGPGTRLTVL.

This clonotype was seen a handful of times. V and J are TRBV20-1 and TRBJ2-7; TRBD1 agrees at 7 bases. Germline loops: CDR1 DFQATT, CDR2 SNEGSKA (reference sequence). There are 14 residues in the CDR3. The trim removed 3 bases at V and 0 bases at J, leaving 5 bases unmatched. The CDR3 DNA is TGCAGTGCTAGTCTAACAGGGGTCTCCTACGAGCAGTACTTC. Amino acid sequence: CSASLTGVSYEQYF.

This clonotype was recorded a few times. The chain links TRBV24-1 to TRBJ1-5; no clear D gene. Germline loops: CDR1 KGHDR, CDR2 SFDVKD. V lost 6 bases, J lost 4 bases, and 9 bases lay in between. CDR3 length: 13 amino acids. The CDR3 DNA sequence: TGTGCCACCAGTTCCGGGTATAATCAGCCCCAGCATTTT. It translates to CATSSGYNQPQHF.

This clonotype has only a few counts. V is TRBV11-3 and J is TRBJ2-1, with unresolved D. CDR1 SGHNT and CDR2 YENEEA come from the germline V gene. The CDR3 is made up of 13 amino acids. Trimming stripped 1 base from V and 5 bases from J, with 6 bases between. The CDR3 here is CASSLVSDNEQFF. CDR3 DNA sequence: TGTGCCAGCAGCTTAGTCTCAGACAATGAGCAGTTCTTC. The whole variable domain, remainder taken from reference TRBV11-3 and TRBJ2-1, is EAGVVQSPRYKIIEKKQPVAFWCNPISGHNTLYWYLQNLGQGPELLIRYENEEAVDDSQLPKDRFSAERLKGVDSTLKIQPAELGDSAVYLCASSLVSDNEQFFGPGTRLTVL.

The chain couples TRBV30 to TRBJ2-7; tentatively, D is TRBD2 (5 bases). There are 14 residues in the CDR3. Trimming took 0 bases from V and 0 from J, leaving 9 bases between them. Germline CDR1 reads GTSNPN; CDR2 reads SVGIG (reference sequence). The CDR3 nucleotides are TGTGCCTGGAGTGTACAAGGAGGCTCCTACGAGCAGTACTTC. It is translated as CAWSVQGGSYEQYF. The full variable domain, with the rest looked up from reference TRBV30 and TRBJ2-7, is SQTIHQWPATLVQPVGSPLSLECTVEGTSNPNLYWYRQAAGRGLQLLFYSVGIGQISSEVPQNLSASRPQDRQFILSSKKLLLSDSGFYLCAWSVQGGSYEQYFGPGTRLTVT.

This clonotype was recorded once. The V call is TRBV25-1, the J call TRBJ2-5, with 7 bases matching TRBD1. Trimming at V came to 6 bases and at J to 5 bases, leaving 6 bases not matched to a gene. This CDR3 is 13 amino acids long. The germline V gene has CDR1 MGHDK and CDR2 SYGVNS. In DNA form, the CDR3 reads TGTGCCAGCAGGACAGGGAGCTGGGAGACCCAGTACTTC. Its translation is CASRTGSWETQYF.

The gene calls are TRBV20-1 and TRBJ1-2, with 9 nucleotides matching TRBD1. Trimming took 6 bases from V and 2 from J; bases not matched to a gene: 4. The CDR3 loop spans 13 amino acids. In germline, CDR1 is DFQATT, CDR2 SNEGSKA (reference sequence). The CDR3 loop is CSASDRGNYGYTF. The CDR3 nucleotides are TGCAGTGCGTCGGACAGGGGCAACTATGGCTACACCTTC.

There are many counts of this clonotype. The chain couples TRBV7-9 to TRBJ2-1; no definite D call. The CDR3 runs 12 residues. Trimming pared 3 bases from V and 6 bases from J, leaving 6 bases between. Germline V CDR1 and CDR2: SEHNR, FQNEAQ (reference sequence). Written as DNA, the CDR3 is TGTGCCAGCAGCTTTTTGGGCAATGAGCAGTTCTTC. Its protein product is CASSFLGNEQFF.

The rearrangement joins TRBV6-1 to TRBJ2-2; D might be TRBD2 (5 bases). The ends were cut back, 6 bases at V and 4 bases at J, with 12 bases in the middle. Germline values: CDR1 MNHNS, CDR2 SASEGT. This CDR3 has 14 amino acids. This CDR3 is CASSRGWGTGELFF. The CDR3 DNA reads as TGTGCCAGCAGCCGGGGATGGGGCACCGGGGAGCTGTTTTTT.